Listed below are T cell receptor beta chains from one sample, sequenced in a study of T-cell reconstitution after alpha-beta-depleted transplantation in children. MiXCR, run by TCRdb on the PCR reads, gives a single entry per CDR3 protein. The sample holds 170,000 or so distinct CDR3 sequences, approximately 6.8% seen once. The sequences come from PBMCs from the stem cell graft donor, collected from the stem cell graft. These receptor sequences come from a human donor who donated a stem cell graft to a child with Wiskott-Aldrich syndrome. Both conserved end residues are part of each CDR3.

V	J	CDR3
TRBV20-1	TRBJ1-1	CSARAEGTGITEAFF
TRBV12-3/TRBV12-4	TRBJ1-5	CASSLLGINQPQHF
TRBV12-3/TRBV12-4	TRBJ1-1	CASSLGWRTEAFF
TRBV7-9	TRBJ2-7	CASSSTRPYEQYF
TRBV11-1	TRBJ1-1	CASSARALNTEAFF
TRBV9	TRBJ1-2	CASSVDSGFYGYTF
TRBV30	TRBJ1-1	CAWSSRAMRAFF
TRBV20-1	TRBJ2-7	CSANNPGQAHEQYF
TRBV12-3/TRBV12-4	TRBJ2-2	CASSLGRTDYTGELFF
TRBV28	TRBJ1-5	CASRRQGRSQPQHF
TRBV20-1	TRBJ1-5	CSASRGAGNQPQHF
TRBV2	TRBJ1-1	CASSESGETEAFF
TRBV7-2	TRBJ2-1	CASSSLWDRTNNEQFF
TRBV18	TRBJ1-2	CASSPGTGGQSIYGYTF
TRBV10-3	TRBJ1-4	CAIRSDLNEKLFF
TRBV12-3/TRBV12-4	TRBJ2-4	CASSRFEGIGTIQYF
TRBV4-1	TRBJ1-5	CASSLFGEGNQPQHF
TRBV4-1	TRBJ2-7	CASSQDSSGNYEQYF
TRBV5-1	TRBJ2-5	CASSLWTATQETQYF
TRBV5-1	TRBJ2-2	CASRRIERDTGELFF
TRBV27	TRBJ2-1	CASLGSREGYNEQFF
TRBV15	TRBJ2-1	CATSRETSGENNEQFF
TRBV29-1	TRBJ1-2	CSVEDALYGYTF
TRBV5-5	TRBJ2-6	CASSLIQGGNVLTF
TRBV7-8	TRBJ1-3	CASSVTREAGNTIYF
TRBV5-1	TRBJ1-2	CASSLEVPLGGYTF
TRBV18	TRBJ2-2	CASSPGREAGELFF